What follows is one TCR beta chain and its context. Its antigen is unidentified. The V end was cut by 4 bases, the J end by 3 bases, with 15 bases between. There are 15 residues in the CDR3. CDR1 is SGHNT, CDR2 YYREEE, per germline (reference sequence). Researchers ran the PCR with 60 Vbeta and 13 Jbeta primers. Method: immunoSEQ multiplex PCR; TCRdb's copy keeps in-frame clones and lacks some. Counted here are some 170,000 clones, about 80% occurring once; the ten biggest clones make up about 9.6%. The source of the sample is a study of cytomegalovirus exposure and HLA in healthy donors. Study results and limitations: In a later analysis, specific HLA alleles were associated with under 20,000 TCR beta sequences at a 0.05 false discovery rate. Earlier analysis yielded a pattern in which most TCR beta V segments were productive about 87% or about 30% of the time.

This clonotype was obtained from a man younger than 30 in good health and CMV-seropositive. The rearrangement uses TRBV5-4 and TRBJ2-3; no definite D call. Sequenced material: PBMCs. CDR3 DNA: TGTGCCAGCAGCCACCAGCACACGCGGACAGATACGCAGTATTTT. It is translated as CASSHQHTRTDTQYF.